Each of the 32 T cell receptor beta chains below was sequenced from the same sample in a study of blood T cell repertoires in COVID-19. Sequencing used immunoSEQ multiplex PCR; TCRdb keeps in-frame clones, though not all of them. The repertoire holds roughly 45,000 clones, around four fifths seen once, with 10% to 15% in the top ten. The sequencing input was peripheral blood. The receptor set was obtained from a human donor in a cohort sampled during active COVID-19.

The gene calls are TRBV7-9 and TRBJ2-7, with TRBD2 as a possible D gene (5 bases). Germline assignment: CDR1 SEHNR and CDR2 FQNEAQ (reference sequence). Trimming shortened V by 5 bases and J by 1 base, and 15 bases separated the two germline ends. The CDR3 length is 15 residues. CDR3 sequence reads: CASSPTGMASYEQYF. The CDR3 DNA reads TGTGCCAGCAGCCCGACGGGGATGGCGTCCTACGAGCAGTACTTC. Full variable domain (remainder filled in from reference TRBV7-9 and TRBJ2-7): DTGVSQNPRHKITKRGQNVTFRCDPISEHNRLYWYRQTLGQGPEFLTYFQNEAQLEKSRLLSDRFSAERPKGSFSTLEIQRTEQGDSAMYLCASSPTGMASYEQYFGPGTRLTVT.

The rearrangement joins TRBV30 to TRBJ2-7; 7 nucleotides line up with TRBD1. The junction had 4 bases not matched to a gene; V was cut back by 5 bases and J by 0 bases. This CDR3 comprises 13 residues. Germline V gene lookup returns CDR1 GTSNPN and CDR2 SVGIG (reference sequence). CDR3 sequence reads: CAWSRDSSYEQYF. The CDR3 DNA is TGTGCCTGGTCCCGGGACAGCTCCTACGAGCAGTACTTC. Looking up the rest from reference TRBV30 and TRBJ2-7 gives the full variable domain: SQTIHQWPATLVQPVGSPLSLECTVEGTSNPNLYWYRQAAGRGLQLLFYSVGIGQISSEVPQNLSASRPQDRQFILSSKKLLLSDSGFYLCAWSRDSSYEQYFGPGTRLTVT.

This clone was seen only a few times. The rearrangement uses TRBV4-2 and TRBJ1-6; D gene uncertain. Deletions cut 0 bases from V and 7 bases from J, with 13 bases between. The CDR3 is made up of 16 amino acids. The V gene's germline CDR1 is LGHNA and CDR2 YNFKEQ. The CDR3 loop is CASSQDVGQANSPLHF. DNA of the CDR3: TGTGCCAGCAGCCAAGATGTAGGCCAGGCCAATTCACCCCTCCACTTT.

The chain joins TRBV28 to TRBJ1-2, with D possibly matching TRBD1 (5 bases). Trimming removed 10 bases at V and 2 bases at J, with 8 bases between. Germline CDR1 reads MDHEN; CDR2 reads SYDVKM. The CDR3 consists of 11 residues. CDR3 in amino acids: CAIQDNYGYTF. DNA for the CDR3: TGTGCCATACAGGACAACTATGGCTACACCTTC.

V gene TRBV2 combines with J gene TRBJ2-7; TRBD1 matches 9 bases. Germline CDR1 SNHLY, CDR2 FYNNEI. V lost 2 bases to trimming and J lost 2 bases; unmatched junction nucleotides: 4. This CDR3 has 15 amino acids. The CDR3 loop is CASSEWDRATYEQYF. The CDR3 coding sequence is TGTGCCAGCAGTGAATGGGACAGGGCAACCTACGAGCAGTACTTC. The variable domain in full, with the rest retrieved from reference TRBV2 and TRBJ2-7, is EPEVTQTPSHQVTQMGQEVILRCVPISNHLYFYWYRQILGQKVEFLVSFYNNEISEKSEIFDDQFSVERPDGSNFTLKIRSTKLEDSAMYFCASSEWDRATYEQYFGPGTRLTVT.

The V call is TRBV15, the J call TRBJ1-4, with 8 bases lining up with TRBD1. This CDR3 has 15 amino acids. V was clipped by 4 bases and J by 5 bases; unmatched bases: 6. Per the germline V gene, CDR1 is LNHNV and CDR2 is YYDKDF (reference sequence). CDR3 in DNA: TGTGCCACCAGCAAAACGGGACAGGAGAATGAAAAACTGTTTTTT. Amino acid sequence: CATSKTGQENEKLFF. Full variable domain (missing parts from reference TRBV15 and TRBJ1-4): DAMVIQNPRYQVTQFGKPVTLSCSQTLNHNVMYWYQQKSSQAPKLLFHYYDKDFNNEADTPDNFQSRRPNTSFCFLDIRSPGLGDTAMYLCATSKTGQENEKLFFGSGTQLSVL.

This chain links TRBV14 with TRBJ2-7, with D possibly being TRBD2 (5 bases). CDR3 length: 13 residues. Deletions cut 1 base from V and 4 bases from J, with 8 bases between. Germline loops: CDR1 SGHDN, CDR2 FVKESK. The CDR3 reads CASSQAGKYEQYF. The CDR3 region has the DNA TGTGCCAGCAGCCAAGCGGGAAAATACGAGCAGTACTTC.

The chain is built from TRBV7-2 and TRBJ2-7; D may be TRBD2 (6 bases). CDR3 length: 15 residues. V shed 4 bases and J shed 0 bases, with 13 bases lying between them. CDR1 is SGHTA and CDR2 is FQGNSA in the germline V gene. CDR3 amino acids: CASSWAGGDSYEQYF. The CDR3 region has the DNA TGTGCCAGCAGCTGGGCGGGCGGGGACTCCTACGAGCAGTACTTC.

The chain couples TRBV4-3 to TRBJ1-6, with 7 bases that match TRBD1. The germline CDR1 and CDR2 sequences are LGHNA and YSLEER. The CDR3 spans 20 residues. V lost 0 bases to trimming and J lost 0 bases; unmatched junction nucleotides: 11. The CDR3 DNA reads as TGCGCCAGCAGCCAAGATTTGGGGACAGTCACGAGCTCCTATAATTCACCCCTCCACTTT. This translates into CASSQDLGTVTSSYNSPLHF.

This clone has more than one count but fewer than ten. J is TRBJ1-2 and V is TRBV10-1, with D maybe TRBD1 (6 bases). With 10 bases removed from V and 6 bases from J, the gap between germline ends came to 24 bases. CDR3 size: 15 residues. The germline V gene encodes CDR1 WNHNN and CDR2 SYGVQD (reference sequence). CDR3 loop: CAIALQGSHHDGYTF. The CDR3 nucleotides read TGCGCCATCGCGTTACAGGGATCCCATCACGATGGCTACACCTTC.

V and J are TRBV6-4 and TRBJ1-1, with D possibly TRBD1 on 6 matching bases. The CDR3 is made up of 14 amino acids. Germline CDR1 is MRHNA and CDR2 is SNTAGT. The ends were cut back, 6 bases at V and 2 bases at J, with 13 bases in the middle. DNA for the CDR3: TGTGCCAGCAGACGACAGGCCCAAAACACTGAAGCTTTCTTT. It encodes CASRRQAQNTEAFF.

The rearrangement uses TRBV7-2 and TRBJ2-7, with 8 nucleotides matching TRBD1. Per germline, CDR1 SGHTA and CDR2 FQGNSA. V trimming: 3 bases; J trimming: 4 bases; junction bases outside the gene matches: 8. The CDR3 is 15 amino acids. DNA for the CDR3: TGTGCCAGCAGCTTCTCCGGACAGGGTTCGTACGAGCAGTACTTC. Encoded protein: CASSFSGQGSYEQYF.

This clone was seen just once. This sequence joins TRBV6-5 and TRBJ1-2, with a possible D match to TRBD1 (6 bases). Per the germline V gene, CDR1 is MNHEY and CDR2 is SVGAGI. The CDR3 is 14 amino acids. V gave up 6 bases and J gave up 0 bases, with 11 bases separating them. The CDR3 reads CASRTGLSNYGYTF. CDR3 bases: TGTGCCAGCAGAACAGGGCTTTCTAACTATGGCTACACCTTC.

The chain is built from TRBV27 and TRBJ1-1; D is uncertain. The V gene lost 5 bases and the J gene lost 2 bases, with 9 bases spanning the gap. The germline V gene encodes CDR1 MNHEY and CDR2 SMNVEV (reference sequence). The CDR3 sequence is 13 residues long. In DNA form, the CDR3 reads TGTGCCAGCAGTATCGGGGTTAACACTGAAGCTTTCTTT. It translates to CASSIGVNTEAFF.

The gene calls are TRBV19 and TRBJ2-7, with D perhaps matching TRBD1 (7 bases). Germline CDR1 and CDR2: LNHDA and SQIVND (reference sequence). V was trimmed by 3 bases and J by 1 base, leaving 16 bases between them. The CDR3 has 16 residues. The CDR3: CASSIRTRDRSYEQYF. The CDR3 bases are TGTGCCAGTAGTATTAGAACGCGGGACAGATCCTACGAGCAGTACTTC.

The chain employs TRBV30 and TRBJ2-7, with D possibly being TRBD2 (7 bases). This CDR3 region has 13 residues. Trimming cost V 1 base and J 6 bases, with 13 bases left between them. Germline CDR1 is GTSNPN and CDR2 is SVGIG (reference sequence). The CDR3 reads CAWSEAGAGEQYF. DNA of the CDR3: TGTGCCTGGAGTGAGGCGGGGGCAGGCGAGCAGTACTTC.

V usage is TRBV27 and J usage is TRBJ1-2, with D possibly TRBD1 on 5 matching bases. Trimming left V 0 bases short and J 4 bases short, with 12 bases between. Germline-derived CDR1 and CDR2 are MNHEY and SMNVEV (reference sequence). This CDR3 is 15 amino acids long. This CDR3 reads CASSLSTEPFYGYTF. CDR3 nucleotides: TGTGCCAGCAGTTTATCGACAGAGCCCTTCTATGGCTACACCTTC.

Only a few counts were recorded for this clone. The chain links TRBV13 to TRBJ1-1; TRBD1 agrees at 7 bases. The V and J ends lost 1 base and 2 bases, in that order; junction bases with no gene match: 10. The CDR3 length is 17 residues. Germline CDR1 is PRHDT and CDR2 is FYEKMQ (reference sequence). CDR3 amino acids: CASSLDSPRQGNTEAFF. CDR3 DNA sequence: TGTGCCAGCAGCTTAGATTCCCCGAGACAGGGAAACACTGAAGCTTTCTTT.

The V gene is TRBV6-2 or TRBV6-3, the J gene TRBJ2-7; 8 nucleotides line up with TRBD1. The CDR3 has 16 amino acids. Germline CDR1 MNHEY, CDR2 SVGEGT. The V segment lost 5 bases and the J segment 3 bases; nucleotides outside the gene matches: 12. The CDR3 DNA follows: TGTGCCAGCAGTCAAGGACAGGGAAGGGACTTCTACGAGCAGTACTTC. It codes for CASSQGQGRDFYEQYF.

The CDR3 coding sequence is TGCAGTGCTAGTGTTCCCGGGGACAGAGGAGGCTACACCTTC. It specifies CSASVPGDRGGYTF. The chain carries TRBV20-1 and TRBJ1-2, with 7 positions matching TRBD1. Per germline, CDR1 DFQATT and CDR2 SNEGSKA (reference sequence). This CDR3 comprises 14 residues. V lost 3 bases and J lost 8; bases outside the gene matches: 12.

This clone appeared a few times. This CDR3 is CASSQDAQTSTDTQYF. The CDR3 nucleotides are TGCGCCAGCAGCCAAGATGCCCAGACTAGCACAGATACGCAGTATTTT. The rearrangement uses TRBV4-3 and TRBJ2-3, with D uncertain. The CDR3 is 16 residues long. Germline V gene lookup returns CDR1 LGHNA and CDR2 YSLEER. V was trimmed by 0 bases and J by 0 bases, leaving 10 bases between them.

This clone appeared once. The chain couples TRBV18 to TRBJ1-4; 8 positions match TRBD1. The J segment lost 7 bases and the V segment lost 2 bases, leaving 3 bases of the junction unmatched. The CDR3 contains 14 residues. Germline V lookup: CDR1 KGHSH, CDR2 LQKENI. CDR3 protein: CASSPGQGFEKLFF. CDR3 bases: TGTGCCAGCTCACCAGGACAGGGTTTTGAAAAACTGTTTTTT.

The J gene is TRBJ2-7, the V gene TRBV19; TRBD1 might be the D (8 bases). The germline V gene has CDR1 LNHDA and CDR2 SQIVND (reference sequence). The V gene lost 6 bases and the J gene lost 0 bases, with 15 bases spanning the gap. This CDR3 region has 15 residues. Here the CDR3 DNA reads TGTGCCAGTAGGGGGAGGGGACAGGACTCCTACGAGCAGTACTTC. Residues: CASRGRGQDSYEQYF. Using reference TRBV19 and TRBJ2-7 for the parts outside the CDR3, the full variable domain is DGGITQSPKYLFRKEGQNVTLSCEQNLNHDAMYWYRQDPGQGLRLIYYSQIVNDFQKGDIAEGYSVSREKKESFPLTVTSAQKNPTAFYLCASRGRGQDSYEQYFGPGTRLTVT.

This chain links TRBV28 with TRBJ2-7; 8 bases line up with TRBD2. Trimming cost V 6 bases and J 1 base; bases outside gene matches: 11. The CDR3 length is 16 residues. Germline V gives CDR1 MDHEN, CDR2 SYDVKM. The CDR3 region is CASSLPLGLASYEQYF. The CDR3 DNA reads as TGTGCCAGCAGCCTACCCCTAGGACTAGCTTCCTACGAGCAGTACTTC.

J is TRBJ1-6 and V is TRBV2; D is unclear. The V gene's germline CDR1 is SNHLY and CDR2 FYNNEI. The V end lost 8 bases, the J end lost 9 bases, and 14 bases lay between the germline ends. The CDR3 covers 13 residues. Here the CDR3 DNA reads TGTGCCAGCTGTGTGGCAGTGCCTTCACCCCTCCACTTT. It yields the protein CASCVAVPSPLHF.

This clone was found a few times. This chain links TRBV5-5 with TRBJ1-5; D gene unclear. V was clipped by 0 bases and J by 2 bases, with 9 bases between them. The CDR3 consists of 15 residues. Looked up from germline, CDR1 is SGHKS and CDR2 is YYEKEE (reference sequence). CDR3: CASSLGARGNQPQHF. DNA for the CDR3: TGTGCCAGCAGCTTGGGGGCGCGGGGCAATCAGCCCCAGCATTTT.

The chain uses TRBV3-1 (or the pseudogene TRBV3-2) and TRBJ1-5; D is ambiguous. The CDR3 length is 13 residues. The V gene's germline CDR1 is LGHDT and CDR2 YNNKEL (reference sequence). Between the trimmed V and J ends, which lost 2 bases and 7 bases, there was a span of 9 bases. Here the CDR3 DNA reads TGTGCCAGCAGCCAAACGCGCGGCCAGCCCCAGCATTTT. Amino acids: CASSQTRGQPQHF.

This clone is judged medium-sized. This chain uses TRBV19 with TRBJ1-5, with 12 positions matching TRBD1. The germline CDR1 and CDR2 sequences are LNHDA and SQIVND (reference sequence). V shed 5 bases and J 7 bases; nucleotides not matched to a gene: 3. This CDR3 has 14 amino acids. Here the CDR3 DNA reads TGTGCCAGTAGTTGGGACAGGGGGCGACAGCCCCAGCATTTT. It encodes CASSWDRGRQPQHF.

The chain links TRBV9 to TRBJ2-7; TRBD1 matches at 10 bases. V shed 2 bases and J 4 bases; nucleotides not matched to a gene: 3. The CDR3 is 14 residues long. Germline V gene lookup returns CDR1 SGDLS and CDR2 YYNGEE. The CDR3 DNA reads as TGTGCCAGCAGCGTGGGGACAGGGGATTACGAGCAGTACTTC. This translates into CASSVGTGDYEQYF.

The gene calls are TRBV7-2 and TRBJ1-2, with TRBD1 identical over 12 bases. The germline V gene encodes CDR1 SGHTA and CDR2 FQGNSA. The V gene end was trimmed by 0 bases and the J gene end by 6 bases; junction bases not matched to a gene: 8. The CDR3 is 17 amino acids. The CDR3 here is CASSLAPGQGALNGYTF. The CDR3 coding sequence is TGTGCCAGCAGCTTAGCTCCGGGACAGGGGGCGCTTAATGGCTACACCTTC. The full variable domain, in which reference TRBV7-2 and TRBJ1-2 provide the parts outside the CDR3, is GAGVSQSPSNKVTEKGKDVELRCDPISGHTALYWYRQSLGQGLEFLIYFQGNSAPDKSGLPSDRFSAERTGGSVSTLTIQRTQQEDSAVYLCASSLAPGQGALNGYTFGSGTRLTVV.

In this sample, this clone turned up a few times. The chain employs TRBV19 and TRBJ1-4; D remains ambiguous. The CDR3 extends over 13 amino acids. The ends were cut back, 5 bases at V and 4 bases at J, with 8 bases in the middle. CDR1 is LNHDA, CDR2 SQIVND, per germline (reference sequence). For the CDR3, the DNA is TGTGCCAGTAGTTTCGGTGATAATGAAAAACTGTTTTTT. Translated: CASSFGDNEKLFF. Combining the CDR3 with reference TRBV19 and TRBJ1-4 gives the whole variable domain DGGITQSPKYLFRKEGQNVTLSCEQNLNHDAMYWYRQDPGQGLRLIYYSQIVNDFQKGDIAEGYSVSREKKESFPLTVTSAQKNPTAFYLCASSFGDNEKLFFGSGTQLSVL.

The chain employs TRBV28 and TRBJ2-1, with a tentative D call TRBD2 (6 bases). With 2 bases removed from V and 7 bases from J, the gap between germline ends came to 12 bases. CDR3 length: 14 amino acids. Germline CDR1 is MDHEN and CDR2 is SYDVKM. As DNA, the CDR3 is TGTGCCAGCAGTTTAGCGGGGAGCGAGAATGAGCAGTTCTTC. Protein product: CASSLAGSENEQFF.